Shown below are 32 T cell receptor beta chains from a single sample sequenced in a study of identical twins. TCRdb itself ran the 5' RACE reads through MiXCR, one entry per CDR3 protein. This table has a few hundred thousand distinct CDR3 sequences, around 9.7% appearing once. What was sequenced was naive T cells sorted from blood. The receptors stem from a woman between 45 and 60 years old in good health.

This clonotype was seen at least ten times. The V and J genes are TRBV12-3 or TRBV12-4 and TRBJ2-7, with 8 positions matching TRBD1. With V trimmed by 6 bases and J by 2 bases, 3 bases remained unmatched. There are 13 residues in the CDR3. In DNA, the CDR3 is TGTGCCAGCAGCCCGGGACAGGCCTACGAGCAGTACTTC. It encodes CASSPGQAYEQYF.

In its sample, this clonotype was seen a few times. V and J are TRBV20-1 and TRBJ2-2; D call uncertain. Germline V gene lookup returns CDR1 DFQATT and CDR2 SNEGSKA (reference sequence). CDR3 length: 13 residues. Trimming left V 2 bases short and J 8 bases short, with 12 bases between. CDR3 in DNA: TGCAGTGCTAGATACGTTAATGAGGGGGAGCTGTTTTTT. The encoded protein is CSARYVNEGELFF.

This clonotype was counted between two and nine times. The genes are TRBV12-3 or TRBV12-4 and TRBJ2-1; the D gene could be TRBD1 or TRBD2 (5 bases each). The V end lost 3 bases, the J end lost 10 bases, and 16 bases lay between the germline ends. This CDR3 is 14 amino acids long. CDR3 protein: CASSLGRVGLEQFF. Written as DNA, the CDR3 is TGTGCCAGCAGTTTGGGGCGCGTAGGACTCGAGCAGTTCTTC.

This clonotype was found a few times. The chain employs TRBV5-1 and TRBJ1-5; D is ambiguous. The V end lost 6 bases, the J end lost 4 bases, and 5 bases lay between the germline ends. Looked up from germline, CDR1 is SGHRS and CDR2 is YFSETQ. This CDR3 comprises 11 residues. The CDR3 protein is CASTANQPQHF. DNA for the CDR3: TGCGCCAGCACAGCGAATCAGCCCCAGCATTTT.

This clonotype was detected only a few times. V is TRBV10-3 and J is TRBJ1-5; perhaps TRBD1 as D (5 bases). The V end was cut by 8 bases, the J end by 0 bases, with 11 bases between. The CDR3 totals 14 residues. CDR1 and CDR2 (germline): ENHRY, SYGVKD. The CDR3 here is CAIGAVDSNQPQHF. CDR3 coding DNA: TGTGCCATCGGGGCGGTAGATAGCAATCAGCCCCAGCATTTT.

The gene calls are TRBV5-1 and TRBJ1-2; tentatively, D is TRBD1 (6 bases). The CDR3 spans 17 residues. Germline V gives CDR1 SGHRS, CDR2 YFSETQ. V lost 4 bases to trimming and J lost 3 bases, with 22 bases between them. CDR3 loop: CASSLTGTLNVDYGYTF. The DNA for the CDR3 is TGCGCCAGCAGCCTCACCGGGACACTGAACGTTGACTATGGCTACACCTTC.

A note on this clonotype: The junction departs from germline at one end; a sequencing error may be responsible. The V gene is TRBV5-1, the J gene TRBJ1-2; tentatively, D is TRBD1 (6 bases). Germline lookup yields CDR1 SGHRS and CDR2 YFSETQ. This CDR3 has 15 amino acids. The CDR3 loop reads CANSLDGGRVSGYTF. The CDR3 DNA follows: TGCGCCAACAGCTTGGATGGGGGCAGGGTTTCTGGCTACACCTTC.

V usage is TRBV20-1 and J usage is TRBJ2-5; 8 positions match TRBD2. CDR3 length: 15 residues. V trimming: 2 bases; J trimming: 4 bases; junction bases outside the gene matches: 9. Per germline, CDR1 DFQATT and CDR2 SNEGSKA (reference sequence). In DNA, the CDR3 is TGCAGTGCTAGATTAAGCGGGAGAGGGTCAGAGACCCAGTACTTC. Translated: CSARLSGRGSETQYF.

This chain links TRBV12-3 or TRBV12-4 with TRBJ2-3; D ambiguous. The CDR3 totals 14 residues. Trimming pared 1 base from V and 4 bases from J, leaving 9 bases between. DNA for the CDR3: TGTGCCAGCAGTTTAGGGGTCCGGGCAGATACGCAGTATTTT. Protein product: CASSLGVRADTQYF.

The chain couples TRBV19 to TRBJ2-3, with TRBD1 matching over 10 bases. Germline-derived CDR1 and CDR2 are LNHDA and SQIVND (reference sequence). The CDR3 runs to 16 residues. Losses at the gene ends were 5 bases for V and 3 bases for J; bases not matched to a gene: 8. CDR3 in DNA: TGTGCCAGTAGTTCCAGACAGGGGGCCAGGACAGATACGCAGTATTTT. It translates to CASSSRQGARTDTQYF.

The J gene is TRBJ2-7, the V gene TRBV9; 7 bases match TRBD1. V dropped 3 bases and J dropped 4; count of bases not matched to a gene: 13. Germline V gene data show CDR1 as SGDLS and CDR2 as YYNGEE. The CDR3 totals 16 residues. CDR3 sequence (DNA): TGTGCCAGCAGCGAGGGCCCAAGGGACAGCCATTACGAGCAGTACTTC. It is translated as CASSEGPRDSHYEQYF.

This clonotype was recorded a few times. This chain uses TRBV7-9 with TRBJ2-6, with D possibly matching TRBD1 (6 bases). The germline V gene encodes CDR1 SEHNR and CDR2 FQNEAQ (reference sequence). The CDR3 has 16 residues. Trimming shortened V by 5 bases and J by 0 bases, and 11 bases separated the two germline ends. This chain's CDR3 is CASSLTGYSGANVLTF. CDR3 bases: TGTGCCAGCAGCCTTACAGGGTACTCTGGGGCCAACGTCCTGACTTTC.

V is TRBV2 and J is TRBJ2-1; 12 bases fit TRBD2. The CDR3 extends over 15 amino acids. With V trimmed by 6 bases and J by 6 bases, 6 bases remained unmatched. CDR1 is SNHLY and CDR2 is FYNNEI in the germline V gene. CDR3 nucleotide sequence: TGTGCCAGCAGCTACTCTAGCGGGAGGGGCAATGAGCAGTTCTTC. It yields the protein CASSYSSGRGNEQFF.

This clonotype was observed a handful of times. DNA of the CDR3: TGCAGTGCTGACCCTCCGGGCGGCAATACGCAGTATTTT. Translated, it gives CSADPPGGNTQYF. This chain joins TRBV20-1 and TRBJ2-3; D is uncertain. The length of the CDR3 is 13 residues. Germline values: CDR1 DFQATT, CDR2 SNEGSKA (reference sequence). V dropped 5 bases and J dropped 7 bases, with 16 bases sitting between them.

This clonotype occurred a few times. V and J are TRBV20-1 and TRBJ2-1; D not resolved. Trimming took off 6 bases at V and 0 bases at J, with 15 bases between the two ends. Per germline, CDR1 DFQATT and CDR2 SNEGSKA (reference sequence). The CDR3 consists of 15 residues. The chain's CDR3 is CSAPLLFSSYNEQFF. The CDR3, as DNA: TGCAGTGCCCCACTCCTATTCAGCTCCTACAATGAGCAGTTCTTC.

This clonotype showed up just a few times. The CDR3: CASSPTSGGTDTQYF. The CDR3 DNA is TGTGCCAGCAGCCCGACTAGCGGGGGAACAGATACGCAGTATTTT. The gene calls are TRBV7-9 and TRBJ2-3; 12 bases fit TRBD2. J gave up 3 bases and V 5 bases, and 3 bases lay outside the gene matches. The CDR3 length is 15 residues. The germline V gene encodes CDR1 SEHNR and CDR2 FQNEAQ (reference sequence). Drawing the rest from reference TRBV7-9 and TRBJ2-3, the complete variable domain is DTGVSQNPRHKITKRGQNVTFRCDPISEHNRLYWYRQTLGQGPEFLTYFQNEAQLEKSRLLSDRFSAERPKGSFSTLEIQRTEQGDSAMYLCASSPTSGGTDTQYFGPGTRLTVL.

This clonotype was recorded a few times. The chain uses TRBV5-1 and TRBJ2-3; tentative D call: TRBD2 (6 bases). The CDR3 is made up of 15 amino acids. Trimming shortened V by 0 bases and J by 1 base, and 9 bases separated the two germline ends. Germline loops: CDR1 SGHRS, CDR2 YFSETQ. This CDR3 is CASSLASGGTDTQYF. In nucleotides, the CDR3 is TGCGCCAGCAGCTTGGCTTCGGGGGGCACAGATACGCAGTATTTT.

In this sample, this clonotype turned up a few times. The rearrangement uses TRBV6-2 or TRBV6-3 and TRBJ2-7; D is possibly TRBD1 (5 bases). The V gene lost 6 bases and the J gene lost 4 bases, with 19 bases spanning the gap. The CDR3 extends over 15 amino acids. In germline, CDR1 is MNHEY, CDR2 SVGEGT. The CDR3 is CASRSLSLQGYEQYV. Written as DNA, the CDR3 is TGTGCCAGCAGATCCCTCTCTCTCCAGGGATACGAGCAGTACGTC.

This clonotype was counted ten times or more. Germline is not matched at one junction end, which may reflect a read error. This chain connects TRBV12-3 or TRBV12-4 to TRBJ1-1; unclear D gene. The CDR3 is 12 residues long. CDR3 bases: TGCGCCAGCAGTCGGACGGGCACTGAAGCTTTCTTT. Translation: CASSRTGTEAFF.

This chain uses TRBV2 with TRBJ1-4; TRBD1 is a possible D gene (5 bases). In germline, CDR1 is SNHLY, CDR2 FYNNEI. The V end lost 7 bases, the J end lost 5 bases, and 14 bases lay between the germline ends. CDR3 length: 14 amino acids. CDR3 coding DNA: TGTGCCAGCACTCAAGAGGGGCGGAATGAAAAACTGTTTTTT. This gives the protein CASTQEGRNEKLFF.

This clonotype was recorded at least ten times. The chain recombines TRBV20-1 with TRBJ2-2; 14 bases are a match to TRBD2. CDR3 length: 17 amino acids. J was trimmed by 5 bases and V by 5 bases; bases with no gene match: 10. In germline, CDR1 is DFQATT, CDR2 SNEGSKA (reference sequence). The CDR3 DNA reads as TGCAGTGCTTCACACGCCGGGACTAGCGGGAGTACCGGGGAGCTGTTTTTT. The encoded protein is CSASHAGTSGSTGELFF.

The chain recombines TRBV2 with TRBJ2-7; 10 positions match TRBD1. V was pared by 2 bases and J by 6 bases, with 10 bases of the junction left unmatched. Germline V lookup: CDR1 SNHLY, CDR2 FYNNEI. The CDR3 extends over 16 amino acids. DNA of the CDR3: TGTGCCAGCAGTGAAACTCTACCGGGACAGGGGATCGAGCAGTACTTC. Translation gives CASSETLPGQGIEQYF.

This clonotype was seen repeatedly, ten times or more. The V call is TRBV11-2, the J call TRBJ2-7, with unresolved D. V was shortened by 0 bases and J by 1 base, with 10 bases between the two germline ends. The CDR3 loop spans 15 amino acids. Germline V gene data show CDR1 as SGHAT and CDR2 as FQNNGV. For the CDR3, the DNA is TGTGCCAGCAGCTTAGAAGCAGGAGCGTCCTACGAGCAGTACGTC. Protein: CASSLEAGASYEQYV.

In this sample, this clonotype turned up a few times. V gene TRBV12-3 or TRBV12-4 combines with J gene TRBJ1-6; D is undetermined. Trimming stripped 6 bases from V and 7 bases from J, with 19 bases between. This CDR3 contains 16 residues. In nucleotides, the CDR3 is TGTGCCAGCAGCCCCTCTGGCGGTGCTTGGAATTCACCCCTCCACTTT. Its protein is CASSPSGGAWNSPLHF.

CDR3 coding DNA: TGCAGTGCTAGCAACGGGATCTCCAATGAGCAGTTCTTC. Translated, it gives CSASNGISNEQFF. V is TRBV20-1 and J is TRBJ2-1, with a possible D match to TRBD2 (5 bases). Trimming pared 3 bases from V and 6 bases from J, leaving 12 bases between. Looked up from germline, CDR1 is DFQATT and CDR2 is SNEGSKA (reference sequence). This CDR3 has 13 amino acids.

The J gene is TRBJ2-3, the V gene TRBV5-1, with 7 bases fitting TRBD1. The J segment lost 4 bases and the V segment lost 2 bases, leaving 4 bases of the junction unmatched. CDR3 length equals 14 residues. CDR1 and CDR2 from the germline V gene are SGHRS and YFSETQ. This CDR3 is CASSFRGRADTQYF. The CDR3 DNA reads as TGCGCCAGCAGCTTTAGGGGGCGCGCAGATACGCAGTATTTT.

This clonotype appeared many times. This sequence joins TRBV20-1 and TRBJ2-1, with 12 bases aligning to TRBD2. The trim removed 3 bases at V and 1 base at J, leaving 7 bases unmatched. The CDR3 is 17 residues long. Germline V gene lookup returns CDR1 DFQATT and CDR2 SNEGSKA (reference sequence). The CDR3 bases are TGCAGTGCTAGGAAGACTAGCGGGAGCGCTTCCTACAATGAGCAGTTCTTC. This gives the protein CSARKTSGSASYNEQFF.

This clonotype was seen at least ten times. The chain recombines TRBV5-5 with TRBJ2-5; 7 bases align to TRBD1. Germline-derived CDR1 and CDR2 are SGHKS and YYEKEE (reference sequence). The ends lost 5 bases at V and 2 bases at J; junction bases unmatched: 9. CDR3 size: 15 residues. As DNA, the CDR3 is TGTGCCAGCAGGGGACCGGGACAGAGACAAGAGACCCAGTACTTC. It yields the protein CASRGPGQRQETQYF.

This clonotype was seen a handful of times. The rearrangement joins TRBV9 to TRBJ2-1, with 14 bases identical to TRBD2. Unmatched junction bases numbered 2, after V lost 0 bases and J lost 6 bases. CDR1 is SGDLS, CDR2 YYNGEE, per germline. The CDR3 has 16 amino acids. The CDR3 sequence is CASSVGGLAGVNEQFF. CDR3 coding DNA: TGTGCCAGCAGCGTAGGGGGACTAGCGGGAGTCAATGAGCAGTTCTTC.

This rearrangement joins TRBV11-2 to TRBJ2-3, with no clear D. Trimming cost V 7 bases and J 1 base, with 9 bases left between them. The germline gives CDR1 SGHAT, CDR2 FQNNGV. CDR3 length equals 13 residues. The CDR3 DNA is TGTGCCAGCACCCCTGGGGGCACAGATACGCAGTATTTT. Amino acids: CASTPGGTDTQYF.

The chain joins TRBV6-5 to TRBJ1-6; D call uncertain. The CDR3 consists of 13 residues. V was shortened by 7 bases and J by 2 bases, with 6 bases between the two germline ends. Germline CDR1 is MNHEY and CDR2 is SVGAGI. The CDR3 loop is CASTWTYNSPLHF. The CDR3 region has the DNA TGTGCCAGCACTTGGACCTATAATTCACCCCTCCACTTT.

The chain combines TRBV20-1 with TRBJ2-2; tentative D call: TRBD2 (5 bases). Germline CDR1 DFQATT, CDR2 SNEGSKA (reference sequence). The CDR3 covers 18 residues. Trimming took off 0 bases at V and 1 base at J, with 18 bases between the two ends. The CDR3 DNA reads as TGCAGTGCTAGAGATCCCTTCCGTGGAGCGGTGAACACCGGGGAGCTGTTTTTT. It translates to CSARDPFRGAVNTGELFF.